This passage covers 21 T cell receptor beta chains from one sample sequenced in a study of blood T cell repertoires in COVID-19. TCRdb's copy holds only in-frame clones and misses some; the assay was immunoSEQ multiplex PCR. The data contain roughly 400,000 clones, 70% to 90% of them seen just once; the ten biggest clones take up approximately 1.5%. Material for sequencing was PBMCs or T cells enriched from blood (not recorded which). These receptors were taken from a woman aged 18-29 years who had been exposed to COVID-19.

The V call is TRBV6-5, the J call TRBJ1-1, with TRBD1 matching 8 bases. The CDR3 has 15 residues. Germline CDR1 and CDR2: MNHEY and SVGAGI. With V trimmed by 5 bases and J by 0 bases, 5 bases remained unmatched. The DNA for the CDR3 is TGTGCCAGCAGTAAGGACAGGGCAATGAACACTGAAGCTTTCTTT. Translating it yields CASSKDRAMNTEAFF.

The table lists this clone with a few counts. The chain has TRBV9 and TRBJ1-6; no reliable D call. The CDR3 loop spans 15 amino acids. V lost 3 bases and J lost 7, with 14 bases in between. CDR1 and CDR2 (germline): SGDLS, YYNGEE. CDR3 nucleotide sequence: TGTGCCAGCAGCGGCGACCCTTACAGCAATTCACCCCTCCACTTT. Translated: CASSGDPYSNSPLHF.

This chain links TRBV5-6 with TRBJ1-5; 8 bases agree with TRBD1. This CDR3 spans 17 amino acids. Germline V CDR1 and CDR2: SGHDT, YYEEEE. With V trimmed by 2 bases and J by 5 bases, 12 bases remained unmatched. CDR3: CASSFSPGGIRDQPQHF. In DNA, the CDR3 is TGTGCCAGCAGCTTTTCCCCAGGGGGCATTAGGGATCAGCCCCAGCATTTT.

The chain has TRBV5-4 and TRBJ2-5; maybe TRBD1 (6 bases). The CDR3 spans 13 residues. V dropped 4 bases and J dropped 3 bases, with 10 bases sitting between them. CDR1 and CDR2 (germline): SGHNT, YYREEE (reference sequence). CDR3 protein: CASSVQGKETQYF. The CDR3 DNA follows: TGTGCCAGCAGCGTACAGGGTAAAGAGACCCAGTACTTC.

This rearrangement joins TRBV15 to TRBJ2-7; a possible D gene is TRBD1 (6 bases). V was clipped by 3 bases and J by 0 bases, with 12 bases between them. The CDR3 has 15 amino acids. Germline CDR1 LNHNV, CDR2 YYDKDF (reference sequence). CDR3 nucleotide sequence: TGTGCCACCAGCAGTGAACAGGGATTCTCCTACGAGCAGTACTTC. Translation: CATSSEQGFSYEQYF.

The chain carries TRBV7-8 and TRBJ2-3; D not certain. The ends were cut back, 5 bases at V and 0 bases at J, with 6 bases in the middle. CDR1 SGHVS and CDR2 FQNEAQ come from the germline V gene. The CDR3 extends over 13 amino acids. This chain's CDR3 is CASSLGSTDTQYF. As DNA, the CDR3 is TGTGCCAGCAGCCTCGGGAGCACAGATACGCAGTATTTT.

The chain carries TRBV5-1 and TRBJ2-3, with 9 bases lining up with TRBD1. Germline-derived CDR1 and CDR2 are SGHRS and YFSETQ. Trimming took 2 bases from V and 6 from J; bases not matched to a gene: 13. The CDR3 has 17 residues. Here the CDR3 DNA reads TGCGCCAGCAGCTTTGGAGGGACAGGGAAGGACCAGGATACGCAGTATTTT. It specifies CASSFGGTGKDQDTQYF.

The chain recombines TRBV5-6 with TRBJ1-3; D is uncertain. The CDR3 totals 14 residues. Germline V CDR1 and CDR2: SGHDT, YYEEEE. Trimming pared 0 bases from V and 2 bases from J, leaving 6 bases between. CDR3 bases: TGTGCCAGCAGCTTGGTGCGGCCTGGAAACACCATATATTTT. This translates into CASSLVRPGNTIYF.

A few counts support this clone. The chain joins TRBV7-9 to TRBJ1-3; perhaps TRBD1 as D (6 bases). V shed 2 bases and J shed 0 bases, with 14 bases lying between them. The CDR3 runs to 17 residues. Germline CDR1 is SEHNR and CDR2 is FQNEAQ (reference sequence). The CDR3 nucleotides read TGTGCCAGCAGCTTACTGGGGACACTCGTCTCTGGAAACACCATATATTTT. Translated: CASSLLGTLVSGNTIYF.

This chain joins TRBV5-4 and TRBJ2-2, with TRBD1 matching 7 bases. Germline V gene sequence: CDR1 SGHNT, CDR2 YYREEE (reference sequence). V lost 3 bases to trimming and J lost 6 bases; unmatched junction nucleotides: 5. The CDR3 is made up of 14 amino acids. In DNA form, the CDR3 reads TGTGCCAGCAGCTCTCTACAGGGGTCCGGGGAGCTGTTTTTT. It translates to CASSSLQGSGELFF.

This clone was seen more than once but under ten times. The chain recombines TRBV24-1 with TRBJ2-1; TRBD1 agrees at 8 bases. Germline V gene data show CDR1 as KGHDR and CDR2 as SFDVKD. This CDR3 has 16 amino acids. With 0 bases clipped from V and 6 bases from J, the junction kept 6 bases outside the gene matches. The CDR3 sequence is CATSDLGQGEGNEQFF. The CDR3 bases are TGTGCCACCAGTGATTTGGGACAGGGAGAGGGCAATGAGCAGTTCTTC.

This clone has only one observation. The chain combines TRBV5-1 with TRBJ2-5; a possible D gene is TRBD2 (5 bases). The CDR3 extends over 15 amino acids. Trimming shortened V by 0 bases and J by 2 bases, and 11 bases separated the two germline ends. Looked up from germline, CDR1 is SGHRS and CDR2 is YFSETQ. The CDR3 DNA is TGCGCCAGCAGCTTGGAAGGATCGGGGCAAGAGACCCAGTACTTC. Translating it yields CASSLEGSGQETQYF.

Only one count was recorded for this clone. This chain connects TRBV28 to TRBJ2-7; no definite D call. The ends were cut back, 2 bases at V and 4 bases at J, with 12 bases in the middle. CDR3 length: 14 residues. Germline-derived CDR1 and CDR2 are MDHEN and SYDVKM. CDR3 sequence: CASSLLMKTYEQYF. The DNA of the CDR3 is TGTGCCAGCAGTTTACTAATGAAGACTTACGAGCAGTACTTC.

The V and J genes are TRBV28 and TRBJ2-2; a possible D gene is TRBD2 (6 bases). The CDR3 loop spans 15 amino acids. Trimming took 3 bases from V and 4 from J, leaving 12 bases between them. Germline V gene lookup returns CDR1 MDHEN and CDR2 SYDVKM. Here the CDR3 reads CASSFFRGSTGELFF. CDR3 coding DNA: TGTGCCAGCAGTTTCTTCCGGGGGAGCACCGGGGAGCTGTTTTTT.

The chain is built from TRBV7-9 and TRBJ2-7; possibly TRBD1 for D (5 bases). V lost 5 bases and J lost 1, with 9 bases in between. Per the germline V gene, CDR1 is SEHNR and CDR2 is FQNEAQ (reference sequence). The length of the CDR3 is 13 residues. CDR3 loop: CASSPTGSYEQYF. CDR3 in DNA: TGTGCCAGCAGCCCTACAGGTTCCTACGAGCAGTACTTC.

V and J are TRBV28 and TRBJ1-6; TRBD1 matches 9 bases. V dropped 8 bases and J dropped 2; count of bases not matched to a gene: 10. The CDR3 extends over 17 amino acids. Germline lookup yields CDR1 MDHEN and CDR2 SYDVKM. For the CDR3, the DNA is TGTGCCAGCTCGGACAGGGGACTAGGTACCTATAATTCACCCCTCCACTTT. Translated, it gives CASSDRGLGTYNSPLHF. Looking up the rest from reference TRBV28 and TRBJ1-6 gives the full variable domain: DVKVTQSSRYLVKRTGEKVFLECVQDMDHENMFWYRQDPGLGLRLIYFSYDVKMKEKGDIPEGYSVSREKKERFSLILESASTNQTSMYLCASSDRGLGTYNSPLHFGNGTRLTVT.

This rearrangement joins TRBV3-1 (or the pseudogene TRBV3-2) to TRBJ2-3; D gene ambiguous. CDR3 length equals 13 residues. The germline V gene encodes CDR1 LGHDT and CDR2 YNNKEL (reference sequence). The V end was cut by 0 bases, the J end by 7 bases, with 8 bases between. The DNA for the CDR3 is TGTGCCAGCAGCCAAGATCACAGAAATACGCAGTATTTT. As protein: CASSQDHRNTQYF.

The chain combines TRBV7-2 with TRBJ2-2; 8 bases are a match to TRBD2. J lost 5 bases, V lost 2 bases, and 10 bases had no gene match. This CDR3 is built from 17 residues. Germline V gives CDR1 SGHTA, CDR2 FQGNSA. CDR3 amino acids: CASSLFSAGVGTGELFF. The CDR3 nucleotides read TGTGCCAGCAGCTTATTCTCAGCGGGAGTGGGGACCGGGGAGCTGTTTTTT.

In the case of this clone: Other nucleotide sequences in the sample specify the same CDR3. The J gene is TRBJ2-7, the V gene TRBV27; TRBD2 aligns across 12 bases. Germline CDR1 and CDR2: MNHEY and SMNVEV (reference sequence). V was clipped by 6 bases and J by 3 bases; unmatched bases: 6. The CDR3 runs to 15 residues. The CDR3 spells CASRQLAGGGYEQYF. CDR3 nucleotides: TGTGCCAGCAGACAACTAGCGGGAGGAGGCTACGAGCAGTACTTC.

The V and J genes are TRBV20-1 and TRBJ1-5, with D possibly TRBD1 on 5 matching bases. The germline V gene has CDR1 DFQATT and CDR2 SNEGSKA (reference sequence). V was trimmed by 3 bases and J by 3 bases, leaving 9 bases between them. The CDR3 consists of 13 residues. As DNA, the CDR3 is TGCAGTGCTAGTCAGGGTTACAATCAGCCCCAGCATTTT. This codes for CSASQGYNQPQHF.

The chain employs TRBV19 and TRBJ1-5; D is perhaps TRBD1 (6 bases). From germline, CDR1 is LNHDA and CDR2 SQIVND (reference sequence). The length of the CDR3 is 16 residues. The V gene lost 7 bases and the J gene lost 5 bases, with 21 bases spanning the gap. CDR3 amino acids: CASNSVTGSLDQPQHF. The CDR3 DNA reads as TGTGCCAGTAACTCGGTCACAGGGAGTTTAGATCAGCCCCAGCATTTT.